These T cell receptor beta chains were read from a single sample in a study of T-cell reconstitution after alpha-beta-depleted transplantation in children. TCRdb re-derived calls from the PCR reads in MiXCR, one entry per CDR3 protein. The sample includes 200,000 or so distinct CDR3 sequences, roughly 6.3% of them seen just once. Source: PBMCs, taken before TCRalphabeta/CD19-depleted stem cell transplant. The receptors come from a girl under three years old with combined immunodeficiency, due to receive a stem cell transplant. The CDR3 runs from the conserved cysteine through the conserved F or W. D genes are given only for firm matches. The size entry is marked missing in some rows and otherwise reads once, few, many or a size class.

j_call	clone_size	v_call	d_call	cdr3_nt	cdr3_aa
TRBJ2-1	many	TRBV15	-	TGTGCCACCAGCAGAGATCGATTGGGCAGGGGCCACGACAATGAGCAGTTCTTC	CATSRDRLGRGHDNEQFF
TRBJ2-1	many	TRBV4-1	TRBD1	TGCGCCAGCAGCCACTCCGGGACAGGGGACAATGAGCAGTTCTTC	CASSHSGTGDNEQFF
TRBJ2-5	many	TRBV20-1	-	TGCAGTGCTAGATCCCGAACCGGGACGCTCCAAGAGACCCAGTACTTC	CSARSRTGTLQETQYF
TRBJ2-3	many	TRBV7-6	TRBD2	TGTGCCAGCAGCTTCATCGGGAGGCCAGGAGATACGCAGTATTTT	CASSFIGRPGDTQYF
TRBJ2-5	many	TRBV7-9	-	TGTGCCATCTTGGATGGTAAAGAGACCCAGTACTTC	CAILDGKETQYF
TRBJ2-3	-	TRBV9	-	TGTGCCTCAGGCGGGGGCCGAGGCACAGATACGCAGTATTTT	CASGGGRGTDTQYF
TRBJ2-5	many	TRBV4-3	TRBD2	TGCGCCAGCAGCCAAGATAGGCCAGCGGGAGGGTATATGGCCCAGTACTTC	CASSQDRPAGGYMAQYF
TRBJ2-1	many	TRBV4-3	-	TGCGCCAGCAGCCAAGAGGGCCGGGGCTCGGATGAGCAGTTCTTC	CASSQEGRGSDEQFF
TRBJ2-3	many	TRBV4-2	-	TGTGCCAGCAGCCAAGATCTCCCGCAAGGAACAGATACGCAGTATTTT	CASSQDLPQGTDTQYF
TRBJ2-3	-	TRBV12-3/TRBV12-4	TRBD1	TGTGCCAGCAGTTTGGGACAGGGAACACGTACTAGCACAGATACGCAGTATTTT	CASSLGQGTRTSTDTQYF
TRBJ2-7	many	TRBV29-1	-	TGCAGCGTTGAAGACATAGTGTCCTACGAGCAGTACTTC	CSVEDIVSYEQYF
TRBJ1-1	many	TRBV15	-	TGTGCCACCAGCAGTGACCGCCGAGGCGTGAACACTGAAGCTTTCTTT	CATSSDRRGVNTEAFF
TRBJ1-1	many	TRBV5-1	-	TGCGCCAGCAGCTTGGGGTCCTTCGCGAAGAACACTGAAGCTTTCTTT	CASSLGSFAKNTEAFF
TRBJ1-6	many	TRBV25-1	-	TGTGCCAGCAGTATTGGACAGTCCTCCTCCCCCTCACCCCTCCACTTT	CASSIGQSSSPSPLHF
TRBJ1-2	many	TRBV7-9	TRBD1	TGTGCCAGCAGCTTAGACTTCGGGACAGAATTTTATGGCTACACCTTC	CASSLDFGTEFYGYTF
TRBJ2-4	many	TRBV7-9	-	TGTGCCAGCAGCTTAGCAGAAAACATTCAGTACTTC	CASSLAENIQYF
TRBJ1-5	many	TRBV20-1	-	TGCAGTGCTAGAGGTGTTGGGGTAAGCAATCAGCCCCAGCATTTT	CSARGVGVSNQPQHF
TRBJ1-4	many	TRBV29-1	-	TGCAGCGTTGGTTGGACTAATGAAAAACTGTTTTTT	CSVGWTNEKLFF
TRBJ2-7	-	TRBV7-2	-	TGTGCCAGCAGCCTACCCACCGGGACCCCCCCTGTCGAGCAGTACTTC	CASSLPTGTPPVEQYF
TRBJ2-3	many	TRBV13	-	TGTGCCAGCAGCGAAAGGCCGGCGGGGATCTCAGATACGCAGTATTTT	CASSERPAGISDTQYF
TRBJ1-1	many	TRBV7-2	-	TGTGCCAGCAGCTTAGTCGGGGAGGCTGAAGCTTTCTTT	CASSLVGEAEAFF
TRBJ2-7	many	TRBV19	-	TGTGCCAGTAGTATAGGGAGGGGCCGCTACGAGCAGTACTTC	CASSIGRGRYEQYF
TRBJ2-4	many	TRBV4-1	-	TGCGCCAGCAGCCAAGACAGGGATGACATTCAGTACTTC	CASSQDRDDIQYF
TRBJ1-5	many	TRBV27	TRBD1	TGTGCCAGCAGTTTCAGGGGGTGGGACGGCAATCAGCCCCAGCATTTT	CASSFRGWDGNQPQHF
TRBJ2-1	once	TRBV18	TRBD2	TGTGCCAGCTCACCGAGTGACGCGGGAGTACTATCCTTCTTC	CASSPSDAGVLSFF
TRBJ2-3	-	TRBV7-6	-	TGTGCCAGCAGCGGGGTGTTCGGCACAGATACGCAGTATTTT	CASSGVFGTDTQYF
TRBJ2-1	many	TRBV29-1	TRBD2	TGCAGCGTTGTAGACTTAAGCGGGAGAGCTGAGCAGTTCTTC	CSVVDLSGRAEQFF
TRBJ2-1	many	TRBV12-3/TRBV12-4	-	TGTGCCAGCAGCCCGGGGACTGAACACAATGAGCAGTTCTTC	CASSPGTEHNEQFF
TRBJ1-5	many	TRBV12-3/TRBV12-4	-	TGTGCCAGCAGAACAGGGAACCCTAGCAATCAGCCCCAGCATTTT	CASRTGNPSNQPQHF
TRBJ1-5	many	TRBV7-2	-	TGTGCCAGCAGCTTAGTTTGGGCGAGCAATCAGCCCCAGCATTTT	CASSLVWASNQPQHF
TRBJ2-1	many	TRBV7-2	-	TGTGCCAGCAGCTTATCCCCCACTGGGACGCAGTTCTTC	CASSLSPTGTQFF
TRBJ1-2	-	TRBV7-6	-	TGTGCCAGCAGCGACGAACCGGGGGAAATAAACATCTATGGCTACACCTTC	CASSDEPGEINIYGYTF
TRBJ2-5	many	TRBV3-1	-	TGTGCCAGCAGCCAAGACCTATTACTAGGCAGGGAAAGGGAGACCCAGTACTTC	CASSQDLLLGRERETQYF
TRBJ2-4	many	TRBV20-1	-	TGCAGTGCTATCCGGGAAGCCAAAAACATTCAGTACTTC	CSAIREAKNIQYF
TRBJ2-5	many	TRBV5-6	-	TGTGCCAGCAGCTTGTTCGGGAGTTTCCAAGAGACCCAGTACTTC	CASSLFGSFQETQYF
TRBJ2-3	few	TRBV5-1	-	TGCGCCAGCAGCTTGGCGGCGCCGGATACGCAGTATTTT	CASSLAAPDTQYF
TRBJ2-7	many	TRBV7-2	-	TGTGCCAGCAGCTTTGGATCGGGGGACTACGAGCAGTACTTC	CASSFGSGDYEQYF
TRBJ2-7	-	TRBV6-2/TRBV6-3	-	TGTGCCAGCAGTTACTCGGCCAGCGTATCCTACTACGAGCAGTACTTC	CASSYSASVSYYEQYF
TRBJ2-7	many	TRBV7-2	-	TGTGCCAGCAGCTTAGACAGTACCTACGAGCAGTACTTC	CASSLDSTYEQYF
TRBJ2-7	many	TRBV9	TRBD1	TGTGCCAGCAGCGTAGATGGGACAGGGGCCTACGAGCAGTACTTC	CASSVDGTGAYEQYF
TRBJ2-2	many	TRBV3-1	-	TGTGCCAGCAGCCAAGATCGGCAAGCAAGTACCGGGGAGCTGTTTTTT	CASSQDRQASTGELFF
TRBJ1-6	many	TRBV7-2	-	TGTGCCAGCAGCTTAGTGTATGCTAACAATTCACCCCTCCACTTT	CASSLVYANNSPLHF
TRBJ1-4	-	TRBV11-1	TRBD1	TGTGCCAGCAGCTTCGCAGGGGGGACTAATGAAAAACTGTTTTTT	CASSFAGGTNEKLFF
TRBJ2-7	many	TRBV20-1	-	TGCAGTGCTTCTAGGGTATACGAGCAGTACTTC	CSASRVYEQYF
TRBJ1-2	many	TRBV29-1	TRBD1	TGCAGCGATGACAGGGCGCATGGCTACACCTTC	CSDDRAHGYTF
TRBJ2-7	many	TRBV14	-	TGTGCCAGCAGCCAAGTTTCGATCGCGGGCGAGCAGTACTTC	CASSQVSIAGEQYF
TRBJ2-2	many	TRBV29-1	TRBD1	TGCAGCGTGATGACAGGGCCCGGGGAGCTGTTTTTT	CSVMTGPGELFF
TRBJ2-1	many	TRBV12-3/TRBV12-4	-	TGTGCCAGCAGCCCCTTAAACGCTTACAATGAGCAGTTCTTC	CASSPLNAYNEQFF
TRBJ2-1	many	TRBV9	-	TGTGCCAGCAGCGTAGATTTTGGGGCTTACGACAATGAGCAGTTCTTC	CASSVDFGAYDNEQFF
TRBJ2-1	many	TRBV12-3/TRBV12-4	-	TGTGCCAGCTTGGGGCGTTTGTTGAATGAGCAGTTCTTC	CASLGRLLNEQFF
TRBJ1-4	many	TRBV19	-	TGTGCCAGTAAATTAGCAGGGGAGAATGAAAAACTGTTTTTT	CASKLAGENEKLFF
TRBJ2-5	many	TRBV13	-	TGTGCCAGCAGCCACGGAGGAGACCAAGAGACCCAGTACTTC	CASSHGGDQETQYF